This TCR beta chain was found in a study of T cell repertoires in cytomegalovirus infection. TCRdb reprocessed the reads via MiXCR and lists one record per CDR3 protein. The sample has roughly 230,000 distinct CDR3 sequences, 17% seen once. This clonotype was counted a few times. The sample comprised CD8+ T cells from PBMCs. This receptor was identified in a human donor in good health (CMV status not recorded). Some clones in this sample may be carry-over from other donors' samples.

As DNA, the CDR3 is TGCGCCAGCAGCCAACAGGATGGGGGGTGGTATGGCTACACCTTC. Protein sequence: CASSQQDGGWYGYTF. The chain is built from TRBV4-3 and TRBJ1-2, with a possible D match to TRBD1 (5 bases). V lost 2 bases to trimming and J lost 5 bases, with 15 bases between them. CDR1 is LGHNA and CDR2 is YSLEER in the germline V gene. The CDR3 covers 15 residues.